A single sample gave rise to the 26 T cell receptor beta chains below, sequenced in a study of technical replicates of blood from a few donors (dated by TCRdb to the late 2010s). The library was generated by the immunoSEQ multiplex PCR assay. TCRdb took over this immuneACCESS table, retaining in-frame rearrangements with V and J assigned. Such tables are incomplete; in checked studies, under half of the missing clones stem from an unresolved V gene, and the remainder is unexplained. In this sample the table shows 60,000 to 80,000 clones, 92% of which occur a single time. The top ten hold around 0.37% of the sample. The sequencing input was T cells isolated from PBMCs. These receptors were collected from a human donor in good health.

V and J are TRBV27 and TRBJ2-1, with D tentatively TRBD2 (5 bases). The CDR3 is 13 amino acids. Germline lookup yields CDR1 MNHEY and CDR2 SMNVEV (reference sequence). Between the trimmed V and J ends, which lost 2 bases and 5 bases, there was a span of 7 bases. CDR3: CASSLGGHNEQFF. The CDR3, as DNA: TGTGCCAGCAGTTTAGGAGGCCACAATGAGCAGTTCTTC.

The CDR3 is CASSVLSVEAKNIQYF. CDR3 coding DNA: TGTGCCAGCAGCGTTTTAAGCGTTGAAGCCAAAAACATTCAGTACTTC. This rearrangement joins TRBV9 to TRBJ2-4; D is unclear. V lost 2 bases and J lost 0, with 12 bases in between. CDR3 length equals 16 residues. Germline loops: CDR1 SGDLS, CDR2 YYNGEE.

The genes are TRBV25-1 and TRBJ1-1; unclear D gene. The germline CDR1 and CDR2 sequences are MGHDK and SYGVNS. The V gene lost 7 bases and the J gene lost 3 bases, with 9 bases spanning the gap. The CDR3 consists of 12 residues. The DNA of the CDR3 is TGTGCCAGCACGACAACGGACACTGAAGCTTTCTTT. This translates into CASTTTDTEAFF.

The CDR3 DNA reads as TGTGCCAGCAGTTACGTCGGCAGGTACTACGAGCAGTACTTC. Amino acid sequence: CASSYVGRYYEQYF. This chain connects TRBV6-5 to TRBJ2-7; D gene uncertain. Germline lookup yields CDR1 MNHEY and CDR2 SVGAGI. The CDR3 is 14 amino acids. Trimming cost V 2 bases and J 3 bases, with 11 bases left between them.

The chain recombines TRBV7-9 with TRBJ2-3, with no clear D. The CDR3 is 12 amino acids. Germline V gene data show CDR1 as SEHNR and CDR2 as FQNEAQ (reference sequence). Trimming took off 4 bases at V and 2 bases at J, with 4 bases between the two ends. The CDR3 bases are TGTGCCAGCAGCTGGCTCACAGATACGCAGTATTTT. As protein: CASSWLTDTQYF.

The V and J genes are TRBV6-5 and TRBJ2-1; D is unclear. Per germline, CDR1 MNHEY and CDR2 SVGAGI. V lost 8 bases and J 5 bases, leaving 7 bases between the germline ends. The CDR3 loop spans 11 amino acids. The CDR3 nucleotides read TGTGCCAGCCTCAGGAACAATGAGCAGTTCTTC. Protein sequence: CASLRNNEQFF.

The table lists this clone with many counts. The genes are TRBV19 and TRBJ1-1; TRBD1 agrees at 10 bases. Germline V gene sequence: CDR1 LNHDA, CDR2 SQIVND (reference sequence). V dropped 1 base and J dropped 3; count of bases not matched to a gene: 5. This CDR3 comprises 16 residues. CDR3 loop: CASSIGQGALYTEAFF. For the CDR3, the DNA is TGTGCCAGTAGTATAGGACAGGGGGCATTATACACTGAAGCTTTCTTT.

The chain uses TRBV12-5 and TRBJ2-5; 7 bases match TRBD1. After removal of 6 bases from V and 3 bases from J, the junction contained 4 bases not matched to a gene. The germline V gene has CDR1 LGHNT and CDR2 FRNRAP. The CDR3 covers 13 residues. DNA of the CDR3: TGTGCTAGTGGCATTGACAGGGAAGAGACCCAGTACTTC. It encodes CASGIDREETQYF.

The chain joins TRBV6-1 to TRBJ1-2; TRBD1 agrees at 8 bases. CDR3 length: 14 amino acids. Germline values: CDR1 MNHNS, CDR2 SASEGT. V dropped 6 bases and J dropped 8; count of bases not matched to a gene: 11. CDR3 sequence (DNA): TGTGCCAGCAGCGCGTCAGGGGGCGTAGTGGGCTACACCTTC. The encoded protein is CASSASGGVVGYTF.

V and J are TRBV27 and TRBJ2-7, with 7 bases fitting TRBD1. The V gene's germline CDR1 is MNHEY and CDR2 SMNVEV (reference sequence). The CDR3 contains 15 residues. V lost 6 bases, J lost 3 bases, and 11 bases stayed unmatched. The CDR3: CASSPDRVRYYEQYF. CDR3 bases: TGTGCCAGCAGCCCCGACAGGGTCCGTTACTACGAGCAGTACTTC.

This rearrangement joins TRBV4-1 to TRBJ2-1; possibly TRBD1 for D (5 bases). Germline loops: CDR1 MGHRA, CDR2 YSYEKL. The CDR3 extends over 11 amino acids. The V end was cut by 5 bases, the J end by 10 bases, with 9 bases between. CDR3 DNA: TGCGCCAGCAGCAGCAGACAGGAGCAGTTCTTC. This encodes CASSSRQEQFF.

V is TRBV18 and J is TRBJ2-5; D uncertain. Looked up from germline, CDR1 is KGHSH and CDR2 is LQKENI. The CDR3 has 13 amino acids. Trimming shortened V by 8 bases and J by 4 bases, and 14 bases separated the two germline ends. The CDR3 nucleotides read TGTGCCAGCCAACCCGGTCCGTTAGAGACCCAGTACTTC. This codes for CASQPGPLETQYF.

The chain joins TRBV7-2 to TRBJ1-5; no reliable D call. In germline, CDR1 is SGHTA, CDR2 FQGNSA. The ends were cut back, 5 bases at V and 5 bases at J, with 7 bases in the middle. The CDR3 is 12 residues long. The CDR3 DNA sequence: TGTGCCAGCAGCCCCTATGATCAGCCCCAGCATTTT. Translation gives CASSPYDQPQHF.

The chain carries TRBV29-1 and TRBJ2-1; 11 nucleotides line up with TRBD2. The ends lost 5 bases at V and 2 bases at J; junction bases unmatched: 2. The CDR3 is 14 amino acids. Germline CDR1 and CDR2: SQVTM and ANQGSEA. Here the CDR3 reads CSVLSGRAYNEQFF. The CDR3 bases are TGCAGCGTTCTTAGCGGGAGGGCCTACAATGAGCAGTTCTTC.

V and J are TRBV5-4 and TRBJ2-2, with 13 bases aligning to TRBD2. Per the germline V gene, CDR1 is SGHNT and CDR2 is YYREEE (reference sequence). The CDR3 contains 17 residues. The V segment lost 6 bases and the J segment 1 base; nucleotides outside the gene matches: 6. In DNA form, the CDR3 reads TGTGCCAGCAAATCGGGACTAGCGGGGCGGAACACCGGGGAGCTGTTTTTT. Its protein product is CASKSGLAGRNTGELFF.

CDR3 DNA: TGTGCCAGTGGGGGGAACTTTGTGAATCAGCCCCAGCATTTT. Its translation: CASGGNFVNQPQHF. This chain uses TRBV6-1 with TRBJ1-5; D perhaps matches TRBD1 (5 bases). The CDR3 runs to 14 residues. Between the trimmed V and J ends, which lost 9 bases and 4 bases, there was a span of 16 bases. Germline-derived CDR1 and CDR2 are MNHNS and SASEGT.

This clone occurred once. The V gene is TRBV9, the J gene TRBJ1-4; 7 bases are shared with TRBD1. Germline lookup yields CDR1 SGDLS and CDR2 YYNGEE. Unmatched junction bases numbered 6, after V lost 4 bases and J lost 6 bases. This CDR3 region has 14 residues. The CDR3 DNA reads TGTGCCAGCAGCCCCAGGGGACAGTATGAAAAACTGTTTTTT. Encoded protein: CASSPRGQYEKLFF.

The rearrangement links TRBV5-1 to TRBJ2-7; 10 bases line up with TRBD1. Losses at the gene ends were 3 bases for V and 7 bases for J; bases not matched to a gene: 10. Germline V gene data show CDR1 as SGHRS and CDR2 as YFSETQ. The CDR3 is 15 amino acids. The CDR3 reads CASSSIPGQGQEQYF. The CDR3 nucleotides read TGCGCCAGCAGCTCAATTCCGGGACAGGGGCAGGAGCAGTACTTC. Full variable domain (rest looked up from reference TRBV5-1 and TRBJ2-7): KAGVTQTPRYLIKTRGQQVTLSCSPISGHRSVSWYQQTPGQGLQFLFEYFSETQRNKGNFPGRFSGRQFSNSRSEMNVSTLELGDSALYLCASSSIPGQGQEQYFGPGTRLTVT.

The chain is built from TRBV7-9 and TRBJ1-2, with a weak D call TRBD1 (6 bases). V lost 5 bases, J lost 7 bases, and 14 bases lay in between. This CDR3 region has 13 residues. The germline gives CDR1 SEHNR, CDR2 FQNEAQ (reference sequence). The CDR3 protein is CASSPPGAPGYTF. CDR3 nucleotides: TGTGCCAGCAGCCCCCCAGGGGCTCCTGGCTACACCTTC.

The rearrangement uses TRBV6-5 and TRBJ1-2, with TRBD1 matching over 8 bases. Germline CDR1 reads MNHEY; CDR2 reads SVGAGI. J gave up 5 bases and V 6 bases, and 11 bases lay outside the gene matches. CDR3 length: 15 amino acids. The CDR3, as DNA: TGTGCCAGCAGCCCCCACCCGACAGGGGAATATGGCTACACCTTC. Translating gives CASSPHPTGEYGYTF.

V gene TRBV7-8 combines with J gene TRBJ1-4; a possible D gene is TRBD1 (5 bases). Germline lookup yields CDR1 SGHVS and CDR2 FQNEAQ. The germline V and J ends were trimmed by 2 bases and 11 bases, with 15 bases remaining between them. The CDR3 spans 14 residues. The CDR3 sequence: CASSLWRQRGKLFF. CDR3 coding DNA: TGTGCCAGCAGCTTATGGCGGCAACGGGGGAAACTGTTTTTT.

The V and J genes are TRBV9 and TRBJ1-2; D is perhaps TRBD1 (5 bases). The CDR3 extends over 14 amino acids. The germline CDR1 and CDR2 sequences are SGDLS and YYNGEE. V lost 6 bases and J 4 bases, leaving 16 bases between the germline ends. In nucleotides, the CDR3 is TGTGCCAGCAATCCGGGGGGAAGGTTCTATGGCTACACCTTC. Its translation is CASNPGGRFYGYTF.

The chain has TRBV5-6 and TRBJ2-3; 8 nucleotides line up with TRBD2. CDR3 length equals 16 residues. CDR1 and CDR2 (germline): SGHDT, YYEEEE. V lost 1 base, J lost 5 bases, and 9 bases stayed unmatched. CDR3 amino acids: CASSLLAGGKIDTQYF. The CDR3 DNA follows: TGTGCCAGCAGCTTGTTGGCGGGAGGAAAAATAGATACGCAGTATTTT.

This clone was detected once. In nucleotides, the CDR3 is TGTGCCAGCAGTTTAGGAGCAGGGGGTGTATACGAGCAGTACTTC. Amino acid sequence: CASSLGAGGVYEQYF. The V call is TRBV27, the J call TRBJ2-7; 7 bases line up with TRBD1. The V segment lost 2 bases and the J segment 4 bases; nucleotides outside the gene matches: 8. Germline assignment: CDR1 MNHEY and CDR2 SMNVEV (reference sequence). The CDR3 loop spans 15 amino acids.

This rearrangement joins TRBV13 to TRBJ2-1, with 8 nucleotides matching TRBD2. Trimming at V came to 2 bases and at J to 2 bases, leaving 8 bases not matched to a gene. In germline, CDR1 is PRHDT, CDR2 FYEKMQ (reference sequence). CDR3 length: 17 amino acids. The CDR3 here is CASSLRSGGGPYNEQFF. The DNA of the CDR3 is TGTGCCAGCAGCTTAAGGTCGGGAGGGGGGCCCTACAATGAGCAGTTCTTC.

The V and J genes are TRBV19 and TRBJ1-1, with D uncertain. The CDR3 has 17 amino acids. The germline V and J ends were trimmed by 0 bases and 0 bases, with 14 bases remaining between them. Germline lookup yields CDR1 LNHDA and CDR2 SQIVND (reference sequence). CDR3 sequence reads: CASSIDLEGSMNTEAFF. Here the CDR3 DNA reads TGTGCCAGTAGTATAGATTTAGAGGGATCCATGAACACTGAAGCTTTCTTT.